This T cell receptor beta chain was recovered during a study of PD-1 blockade in classical Hodgkin lymphoma. Time point noted: newly diagnosed, previously untreated cHL patient sample. With magnetic negative selection, CD4+ T cells were purified from PBMCs that had been thawed. Only in-frame clones appear in the TCRdb table, and some are missing; sequencing was by immunoSEQ multiplex PCR. This sample has some 14,000 clones, with approximately 86% found just once. J was trimmed by 10 bases and V by 6 bases; bases with no gene match: 18. CDR3 size: 18 residues. Germline V gene data show CDR1 as SGHTA and CDR2 as FQGNSA.

The rearrangement joins TRBV7-2 to TRBJ2-1; 13 bases are shared with TRBD2. The source is a human donor with classical Hodgkin lymphoma. Sequenced material: CD4+ T cells from blood. The CDR3: CASRFSPWTSGSRSEQFF. In nucleotides, the CDR3 is TGTGCCAGCAGATTTAGCCCATGGACTAGCGGGAGTCGGTCCGAGCAGTTCTTC.